This T cell receptor beta chain was retrieved from a study of T-cell reconstitution after alpha-beta-depleted transplantation in children. Study-wide results and limits: About two months after transplant, alpha-beta T cells reportedly came from several hundred expanded graft clones. The high TCRbeta diversity at day 60 in some patients came from surviving recipient T cells and thymic progenitors.

TCRbeta library preparation incorporated unique molecular identifiers. MiXCR was run by TCRdb on the PCR reads, yielding one entry per CDR3 protein. The table records more than 85,000 distinct CDR3 sequences, less than 6% of them present only once. CDR3 length: 12 amino acids. This clonotype appeared many times. Its antigen is unknown. The V and J genes are TRBV21-1 and TRBJ2-7; TRBD1, as called in the table, went unchecked against the DNA. TRBV21-1 is a pseudogene. Source: PBMCs, mostly from graft donor cells, taken 60 days after TCRalphabeta/CD19-depleted stem cell transplant. This sequence was found in a female patient younger than 10 who had a stem cell transplant for Fanconi anemia, so the T cells may come from the graft donor. CDR3 nucleotide sequence: TGTGCCAGCCCCGGGATAAGGGATTATTCGTACTTC. It specifies CASPGIRDYSYF.